This TCR beta chain stems from a study of blood T cell repertoires in COVID-19. Study details: Some COVID-19 samples were acute and others convalescent; all came from the United States, Italy and Spain.

Profiling relied on immunoSEQ multiplex PCR, and the TCRdb table lists in-frame clones only, not all of them. The sample contains over 150,000 clones, around 87% of which appear only once. Germline CDR1 MDHEN, CDR2 SYDVKM. The CDR3 extends over 14 amino acids. Deletions cut 8 bases from V and 5 bases from J, with 18 bases between. This sequence was found in a man between 60 and 70 years old with COVID-19, enrolled during active disease. The sample consisted of peripheral blood. This rearrangement joins TRBV28 to TRBJ1-2, with D unresolved. CDR3 amino acids: CASLRGGFLYGYTF. The CDR3 DNA sequence: TGTGCCAGCCTCCGAGGAGGTTTTTTGTATGGCTACACCTTC.